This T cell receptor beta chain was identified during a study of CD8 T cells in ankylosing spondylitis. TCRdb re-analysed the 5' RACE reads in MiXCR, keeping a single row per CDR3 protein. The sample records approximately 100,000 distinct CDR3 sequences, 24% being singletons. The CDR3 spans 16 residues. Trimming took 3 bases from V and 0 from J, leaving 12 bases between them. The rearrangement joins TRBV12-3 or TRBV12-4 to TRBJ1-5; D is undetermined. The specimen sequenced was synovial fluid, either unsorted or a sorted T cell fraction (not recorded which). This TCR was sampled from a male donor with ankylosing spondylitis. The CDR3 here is CASSFRQVNSNQPQHF. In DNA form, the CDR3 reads TGTGCCAGCAGTTTTCGACAAGTAAATAGCAATCAGCCCCAGCATTTT.